The sample holds many counts of the clone carrying this T cell receptor (beta chain). The antigen is not known. This sample was included in a study of early T cells in non-severe SARS-CoV-2 infection. General observations from the study: VDJdb-based annotation leaned toward anti-spike CD8 responses and missed private and CD4 specificities.

A single record per CDR3 protein comes from TCRdb applying MiXCR to the 5' RACE reads. The sample consists of roughly 32,000 distinct CDR3 sequences, under 5% of them appearing once. Germline V gene lookup returns CDR1 SGHAT and CDR2 FQNNGV. Unmatched junction bases numbered 4, after V lost 7 bases and J lost 12 bases. The CDR3 is 12 residues long. The chain recombines TRBV11-2 with TRBJ2-1, with 12 bases identical to TRBD2. This receptor was obtained from an adult who was a healthcare worker with PCR-confirmed SARS-CoV-2 infection or an uninfected control (not recorded which). Sequencing used whole blood. The chain's CDR3 is CASTSGRAGQFF. CDR3 DNA sequence: TGTGCCAGCACTAGCGGGAGGGCCGGGCAGTTCTTC.